Following are 16 T cell receptor beta chains from one sample sequenced in a study of T cells in Graves' hyperthyroidism and ophthalmopathy. Amplification of TCR beta CDR3 regions used RNA as the template. HTBI primers were employed in a first-round RT-PCR of the TCR CDR3. TCRdb recomputed calls from the multiplex PCR reads with MiXCR, one row per CDR3 protein. The sample has 480,000 or so distinct CDR3 sequences, 46% seen once; the top ten hold about two fifths. The sequenced sample was peripheral blood or thyroid tissue (not recorded which). Receptors originate from an adult woman with Graves' disease, either hyperthyroidism or ophthalmopathy (not recorded which).

Many counts were recorded for this clonotype. This chain connects TRBV29-1 to TRBJ2-5; 9 nucleotides agree with TRBD1. The CDR3 has 15 residues. The germline CDR1 and CDR2 sequences are SQVTM and ANQGSEA. V was clipped by 6 bases and J by 0 bases; unmatched bases: 8. The CDR3 loop is CSVKVGTGYQETQYF. In DNA, the CDR3 is TGCAGCGTCAAAGTAGGGACAGGGTACCAAGAGACCCAGTACTTC.

This chain links TRBV29-1 with TRBJ1-5; possible D gene TRBD1, 5 bases. V lost 5 bases, J lost 4 bases, and 12 bases lay in between. Germline lookup yields CDR1 SQVTM and CDR2 ANQGSEA. The CDR3 contains 13 residues. The DNA for the CDR3 is TGCAGCGTTAGGCAGGGTCCTAATCAGCCCCAGCATTTT. Its protein product is CSVRQGPNQPQHF.

This clonotype has just a few counts. The genes are TRBV20-1 and TRBJ1-1; the D gene is possibly TRBD1 (5 bases). The ends were cut back, 1 base at V and 3 bases at J, with 9 bases in the middle. This CDR3 spans 13 amino acids. Germline CDR1 reads DFQATT; CDR2 reads SNEGSKA (reference sequence). The CDR3 region is CSARGGDYTEAFF. DNA for the CDR3: TGCAGTGCTAGAGGGGGGGATTACACTGAAGCTTTCTTT.

Of note for this clonotype: This CDR3 is missing its conserved last phenylalanine or tryptophan, likely due to a read error. The V gene is TRBV20-1, the J gene TRBJ1-2; maybe TRBD1 (6 bases). Germline loops: CDR1 DFQATT, CDR2 SNEGSKA (reference sequence). The CDR3 covers 16 residues. Trimming removed 8 bases at V and 6 bases at J, with 28 bases between. The CDR3: CSIRKRDTSGDDGYTL. The DNA of the CDR3 is TGCAGTATCCGGAAACGGGACACTTCCGGGGACGATGGCTACACCCTC.

The chain combines TRBV7-2 with TRBJ2-3, with a tentative D call TRBD2 (5 bases). CDR1 and CDR2 from the germline V gene are SGHTA and FQGNSA. Between the trimmed V and J ends, which lost 2 bases and 4 bases, there was a span of 13 bases. The CDR3 loop spans 15 amino acids. This CDR3 is CASSLSGSLSDTQYF. The CDR3 bases are TGTGCCAGCAGCTTAAGTGGGAGTCTCTCAGATACGCAGTATTTT.

The J gene is TRBJ2-3, the V gene TRBV6-1; D possibly corresponds to TRBD2 (5 bases). Germline CDR1 and CDR2: MNHNS and SASEGT. The CDR3 length is 13 residues. V was pared by 7 bases and J by 4 bases, with 12 bases between. The CDR3 nucleotides read TGTGCCAGCATAGGTAGTAGCGCAGATACGCAGTATTTT. Its translation: CASIGSSADTQYF.

In this sample, this clonotype turned up many times. The chain has TRBV2 and TRBJ2-7, with TRBD1 matching over 7 bases. V lost 5 bases to trimming and J lost 10 bases; unmatched junction nucleotides: 5. The germline gives CDR1 SNHLY, CDR2 FYNNEI. This CDR3 is built from 11 residues. CDR3 residues: CASSRQGPQYF. For the CDR3, the DNA is TGTGCCAGCAGTCGACAGGGACCTCAGTACTTC.

This clonotype was detected ten times or more. The chain employs TRBV11-2 and TRBJ1-1; TRBD1 matches at 7 bases. CDR1 SGHAT and CDR2 FQNNGV come from the germline V gene. The CDR3 contains 13 residues. V lost 5 bases to trimming and J lost 7 bases; unmatched junction nucleotides: 7. In DNA, the CDR3 is TGTGCCAGCAGCCCTCGACAGGGTGGTGAAGCTTTCTTT. This sequence encodes CASSPRQGGEAFF.

This clonotype was recorded many times. This rearrangement joins TRBV19 to TRBJ2-7; a possible D gene is TRBD1 (6 bases). CDR1 is LNHDA and CDR2 is SQIVND in the germline V gene (reference sequence). The V and J ends lost 5 bases and 3 bases respectively, with 11 bases between them. CDR3 size: 13 residues. The CDR3 loop is CASSFGQYYEQYF. The CDR3 DNA sequence: TGTGCCAGTAGTTTTGGACAGTACTACGAGCAGTACTTC.

This clonotype has only a few counts. The chain links TRBV20-1 to TRBJ2-2; 13 nucleotides line up with TRBD2. Germline CDR1 is DFQATT and CDR2 is SNEGSKA (reference sequence). CDR3 size: 16 residues. V gave up 5 bases and J gave up 6 bases; unmatched junction bases: 9. The CDR3 DNA reads TGCAGTGCTCGCGAGGGACTAGCGGGACGACCCGGGGAGCTGTTTTTT. Its protein product is CSAREGLAGRPGELFF.

The chain couples TRBV6-5 to TRBJ2-2; 13 nucleotides align to TRBD2. J was trimmed by 5 bases and V by 6 bases; bases with no gene match: 6. This CDR3 has 16 amino acids. The V gene's germline CDR1 is MNHEY and CDR2 SVGAGI. The CDR3 coding sequence is TGTGCCAGCAGCCTCGGACTAGCGGGAGCAACCGGGGAGCTGTTTTTT. As protein: CASSLGLAGATGELFF.

This sequence joins TRBV9 and TRBJ2-3; D gene uncertain. This CDR3 is 12 amino acids long. CDR1 is SGDLS and CDR2 is YYNGEE in the germline V gene. With 4 bases removed from V and 2 bases from J, the gap between germline ends came to 5 bases. CDR3 in amino acids: CASSPYTDTQYF. The DNA for the CDR3 is TGTGCCAGCAGCCCCTACACAGATACGCAGTATTTT.

The chain is built from TRBV10-3 and TRBJ2-7, with TRBD1 identical over 8 bases. V trimming: 8 bases; J trimming: 5 bases; junction bases outside the gene matches: 8. In germline, CDR1 is ENHRY, CDR2 SYGVKD. CDR3 length equals 13 residues. The CDR3 DNA sequence: TGTGCCATCGCTCGGACAGGGCAAGACGAGCAGTACTTC. Amino acid sequence: CAIARTGQDEQYF.

This clonotype occurred many times. The chain recombines TRBV25-1 with TRBJ1-2; 10 bases fit TRBD1. The trim removed 2 bases at V and 4 bases at J, leaving 4 bases unmatched. The germline gives CDR1 MGHDK, CDR2 SYGVNS. The CDR3 totals 15 residues. The CDR3 reads CASSEPGQGRYGYTF. CDR3 coding DNA: TGTGCCAGCAGTGAACCGGGACAGGGGCGCTATGGCTACACCTTC.

In this sample, this clonotype turned up many times. The V gene is TRBV20-1, the J gene TRBJ1-1; D gene uncertain. The CDR3 runs to 13 residues. Looked up from germline, CDR1 is DFQATT and CDR2 is SNEGSKA (reference sequence). V lost 3 bases, J lost 1 base, and 9 bases lay in between. Here the CDR3 DNA reads TGCAGTGCTAGCCCCGACGGGAACACTGAAGCTTTCTTT. Translating gives CSASPDGNTEAFF.

In its sample, this clonotype was seen a few times. The CDR3 DNA is TGTGCCAGCAGCCCGGGACAGGGGGGCCCCGAAAAACTGTTTTTT. Its protein is CASSPGQGGPEKLFF. V usage is TRBV14 and J usage is TRBJ1-4; 11 nucleotides line up with TRBD1. J lost 8 bases, V lost 4 bases, and 6 bases had no gene match. This CDR3 has 15 amino acids. Germline CDR1 and CDR2: SGHDN and FVKESK.